In this sample, the clone carrying this TCR beta chain turned up many times. In building TCR beta libraries, iRepertoire HTBI primers were used together with Arm-PCR of CDR3 regions. Study processing details: Analysis of the samples identified over 60 TRBV and 14 TRBJ segments. One entry per CDR3 protein results from TCRdb running MiXCR on the multiplex PCR reads. Here the V and J calls rest on TCRdb's processing, not on the authors' analysis. The sample contains approximately 350,000 distinct CDR3 sequences, 16% of which appear only once. Germline-derived CDR1 and CDR2 are MDHEN and SYDVKM. V lost 6 bases and J lost 2, with 14 bases in between. The CDR3 is made up of 15 amino acids. Time point: newly diagnosed GD, antithyroid drugs for less than 3 months. Extracted RNA from PBMCs served as the source of the TCR library. The authors diagnosed Graves' disease using American Thyroid Association guidelines. The patient group derived from an endocrinology department in Xi'an, China.

The source of the sample is a study of regulatory T cells in long-lasting Graves disease. These same data were also listed under a study on T cells in Graves' hyperthyroidism and ophthalmopathy.

The chain uses TRBV28 and TRBJ1-5; unclear D gene. Sequenced material: peripheral blood mononuclear cells (PBMCs), taken at new diagnosis, from a patient treated with antithyroid drugs. The sequence was obtained from a man aged 40-50 years with Graves disease. In DNA form, the CDR3 reads TGTGCCAGCAGGCCAGGCGCTTTTGGCAATCAGCCCCAGCATTTT. It specifies CASRPGAFGNQPQHF. Complete variable domain (other parts from reference TRBV28 and TRBJ1-5): DVKVTQSSRYLVKRTGEKVFLECVQDMDHENMFWYRQDPGLGLRLIYFSYDVKMKEKGDIPEGYSVSREKKERFSLILESASTNQTSMYLCASRPGAFGNQPQHFGDGTRLSIL.